This T cell receptor beta chain was observed in a study of T cells in Graves' hyperthyroidism and ophthalmopathy. For the study at large: Initial diagnosis, before any treatment, was when peripheral blood was collected. Findings and caveats of the study: A 13 V-J signature model discriminated ophthalmopathy versus stable hyperthyroidism.

RNA transcripts provided the source from which TCR beta CDR3 regions were amplified. Using the HTBI primer set, a first-round RT-PCR was run on the TCR CDR3. Each CDR3 protein is one row after TCRdb ran MiXCR on the multiplex PCR reads. The sample has hundreds of thousands of distinct CDR3 sequences, roughly 24% seen once. This CDR3 region has 13 residues. V was pared by 7 bases and J by 4 bases, with 13 bases between. The germline V gene encodes CDR1 KGHDR and CDR2 SFDVKD. Concerning this clonotype itself: Antigen specificity is unknown.

The clonotype was recovered from a woman in her 30s with Graves' ophthalmopathy. The sample comprised blood. V usage is TRBV24-1 and J usage is TRBJ2-7; tentatively, D is TRBD1 or TRBD2 (6 bases each). CDR3 residues: CATSAGHQYEQYF. The CDR3 coding sequence is TGTGCCACCAGCGCGGGACACCAGTACGAGCAGTACTTC.